This TCR beta chain came from a study of blood T cell repertoires in COVID-19. Germline CDR1 and CDR2: SGHNT and YYREEE (reference sequence). Losses at the gene ends were 5 bases for V and 2 bases for J; bases not matched to a gene: 7. This CDR3 comprises 16 residues. Here immunoSEQ multiplex PCR was the method, and the copy in TCRdb shows in-frame clones only, minus some. The table includes 70,000 or so clones, approximately 80% detected once. Seattle's cohort entered during active infection and was followed longitudinally. This chain links TRBV5-4 with TRBJ2-3; the match to TRBD2 covers 11 bases. The origin of this receptor is a man between 60 and 75 years old with COVID-19, enrolled during active disease. Material: peripheral blood. The CDR3: CASSPRLAGFTDTQYF. The DNA for the CDR3 is TGTGCCAGCAGTCCCCGACTAGCGGGGTTCACAGATACGCAGTATTTT.